Presented here are 19 T cell receptor beta chains from one specimen sequenced in a study of cytomegalovirus exposure and HLA in healthy donors. PCR was performed using 60 Vbeta and 13 Jbeta primers. Sequencing was performed with immunoSEQ multiplex PCR; in TCRdb, only in-frame clones are kept and a portion is missing. The profile shows over 150,000 clones, more than 60% of them singletons. The specimen was PBMCs. Receptors originate from a man aged 35-49 years in good health and CMV-seronegative.

The rearrangement uses TRBV25-1 and TRBJ1-2, with D uncertain. The CDR3 contains 12 residues. Germline V lookup: CDR1 MGHDK, CDR2 SYGVNS. Between the trimmed V and J ends, which lost 4 bases and 6 bases, there was a span of 9 bases. CDR3 amino acids: CASSVGRNGYTF. DNA for the CDR3: TGTGCCAGCAGTGTAGGGAGGAATGGCTACACCTTC.

This chain links TRBV28 with TRBJ2-3; 7 bases agree with TRBD1. J was trimmed by 10 bases and V by 6 bases; bases with no gene match: 13. Germline-derived CDR1 and CDR2 are MDHEN and SYDVKM. The CDR3 is 14 amino acids. This CDR3 reads CASRPPRQGMAQYF. For the CDR3, the DNA is TGTGCCAGCAGGCCCCCCCGACAGGGTATGGCGCAGTATTTT.

This clone is deemed medium-sized. This chain joins TRBV30 and TRBJ2-5, with D tentatively TRBD2 (5 bases). CDR3 length: 12 residues. Deletions cut 0 bases from V and 9 bases from J, with 11 bases between. Germline V gene sequence: CDR1 GTSNPN, CDR2 SVGIG (reference sequence). The CDR3 sequence is CAWSVMGRPQYF. As DNA, the CDR3 is TGTGCCTGGAGTGTAATGGGGAGACCCCAGTACTTC.

The chain uses TRBV6-1 and TRBJ1-2, with D maybe TRBD1 (5 bases). The V end lost 5 bases, the J end lost 0 bases, and 13 bases lay between the germline ends. In germline, CDR1 is MNHNS, CDR2 SASEGT. The CDR3 covers 15 residues. The chain's CDR3 is CASSSQTVANYGYTF. The CDR3 DNA sequence: TGTGCCAGCAGTAGTCAGACAGTAGCTAACTATGGCTACACCTTC.

This clone appeared once. The gene calls are TRBV30 and TRBJ1-2, with a possible D match to TRBD1 (6 bases). The CDR3 covers 16 residues. V was cut by 4 bases and J by 8 bases, with 26 bases left in between. Germline V CDR1 and CDR2: GTSNPN, SVGIG (reference sequence). Written as DNA, the CDR3 is TGTGCCTGGAACTGGACTCCCGAGGGGGTTCGGGGAGGCTACACCTTC. Protein product: CAWNWTPEGVRGGYTF.

This clone turned up a few times. The gene calls are TRBV5-4 and TRBJ2-6; the match to TRBD1 covers 9 bases. This CDR3 is built from 15 residues. V was pared by 0 bases and J by 13 bases, with 8 bases of the junction left unmatched. CDR1 is SGHNT, CDR2 YYREEE, per germline (reference sequence). CDR3 loop: CASSLAAGTGKVLTF. In DNA form, the CDR3 reads TGTGCCAGCAGCTTGGCAGCCGGGACAGGGAAGGTCCTGACTTTC.

The V gene is TRBV10-3, the J gene TRBJ2-7, with 9 bases aligning to TRBD1. CDR3 length equals 15 residues. The trim removed 5 bases at V and 5 bases at J, leaving 10 bases unmatched. Germline loops: CDR1 ENHRY, CDR2 SYGVKD. The CDR3 spells CAISPFGTGSHEQYF. The CDR3 DNA sequence: TGTGCCATCAGTCCCTTCGGGACAGGGTCCCACGAGCAGTACTTC.

The rearrangement links TRBV5-6 to TRBJ2-7; 9 nucleotides align to TRBD1. The V segment lost 5 bases and the J segment 5 bases; nucleotides outside the gene matches: 11. CDR3 length: 15 amino acids. CDR1 and CDR2 (germline): SGHDT, YYEEEE. The CDR3 bases are TGTGCCAGCAGTTTTGGGACAGGGCAAGTTAACGAGCAGTACTTC. It encodes CASSFGTGQVNEQYF.

The rearrangement joins TRBV5-4 to TRBJ1-2; D is ambiguous. V lost 2 bases to trimming and J lost 8 bases, with 13 bases between them. Germline CDR1 is SGHNT and CDR2 is YYREEE (reference sequence). The CDR3 totals 13 residues. The CDR3 sequence is CASSFLGSSGYTF. In DNA form, the CDR3 reads TGTGCCAGCAGCTTTTTGGGTTCTAGCGGCTACACCTTC.

The chain uses TRBV30 and TRBJ2-7; 8 bases fit TRBD2. The V gene end was trimmed by 2 bases and the J gene end by 5 bases; junction bases not matched to a gene: 5. This CDR3 has 13 residues. In germline, CDR1 is GTSNPN, CDR2 SVGIG (reference sequence). The CDR3 region is CAWSRGGYDEQYF. For the CDR3, the DNA is TGTGCCTGGAGTCGCGGGGGGTATGACGAGCAGTACTTC.

This rearrangement joins TRBV29-1 to TRBJ2-1, with D perhaps TRBD2 (6 bases). The CDR3 sequence is 13 residues long. Germline V gives CDR1 SQVTM, CDR2 ANQGSEA. With 3 bases removed from V and 0 bases from J, the gap between germline ends came to 6 bases. The chain's CDR3 is CSVDGSSYNEQFF. CDR3 in DNA: TGCAGCGTTGACGGGAGCTCCTACAATGAGCAGTTCTTC.

This chain connects TRBV2 to TRBJ2-1, with 12 bases aligning to TRBD2. The V gene end was trimmed by 5 bases and the J gene end by 4 bases; junction bases not matched to a gene: 3. The CDR3 is 15 amino acids. Germline assignment: CDR1 SNHLY and CDR2 FYNNEI. This CDR3 reads CASSPGLAGYNEQFF. Written as DNA, the CDR3 is TGTGCCAGCAGTCCGGGACTAGCGGGTTACAATGAGCAGTTCTTC.

The V gene is TRBV5-6, the J gene TRBJ2-2, with D hard to call. CDR1 is SGHDT and CDR2 is YYEEEE in the germline V gene. CDR3 length equals 14 residues. The V and J ends lost 0 bases and 2 bases respectively, with 5 bases between them. DNA of the CDR3: TGTGCCAGCAGCTTGGGCACTAACACCGGGGAGCTGTTTTTT. Its translation is CASSLGTNTGELFF.

The gene calls are TRBV28 and TRBJ2-5, with D possibly matching TRBD2 (5 bases). V lost 4 bases and J lost 5, with 17 bases in between. The V gene's germline CDR1 is MDHEN and CDR2 SYDVKM. CDR3 length equals 15 residues. The CDR3 DNA reads as TGTGCCAGCAGTTCGCCTAGCTCGGAGGCGGAGACCCAGTACTTC. Translating gives CASSSPSSEAETQYF.

Points on this clone: At one end, the junction sequence differs from germline, possibly due to a read error. This chain links TRBV7-3 with TRBJ1-6, with TRBD1 as a possible D gene (6 bases). Germline-derived CDR1 and CDR2 are SGHTA and FQGTGA. This CDR3 region has 15 residues. CDR3 region: CASSLRGTRDSPPHF. For the CDR3, the DNA is TGTGCCAGCAGCTTAAGGGGGACAAGGGATTCACCCCCCCACTTT.

There are a few counts of this clone. This sequence joins TRBV27 and TRBJ2-7, with TRBD1 matching over 10 bases. Trimming removed 7 bases from V and 7 bases from J; junction bases left unmatched: 13. Germline CDR1 is MNHEY and CDR2 is SMNVEV (reference sequence). This CDR3 spans 15 amino acids. This chain's CDR3 is CASTPFPGTGVEQYF. The DNA of the CDR3 is TGTGCCAGCACCCCTTTCCCCGGGACAGGGGTTGAGCAGTACTTC.

The V gene is TRBV5-1, the J gene TRBJ2-1, with a tentative D call TRBD2 (6 bases). Per the germline V gene, CDR1 is SGHRS and CDR2 is YFSETQ. Trimming stripped 0 bases from V and 7 bases from J, with 14 bases between. The CDR3 spans 15 residues. For the CDR3, the DNA is TGCGCCAGCAGCTTGGCGGGGGAAACGGGGAATGAGCAGTTCTTC. It encodes CASSLAGETGNEQFF.

V and J are TRBV11-2 and TRBJ1-6, with TRBD1 as a possible D gene (6 bases). This CDR3 region has 14 residues. The V gene's germline CDR1 is SGHAT and CDR2 FQNNGV. The V and J ends lost 5 bases and 9 bases respectively, with 14 bases between them. The CDR3 coding sequence is TGTGCCAGCAGCCATGGACAGAGGGGTTCACCCCTCCACTTT. Protein sequence: CASSHGQRGSPLHF. Based on the CDR3 plus reference TRBV11-2 and TRBJ1-6, the full variable domain is EAGVAQSPRYKIIEKRQSVAFWCNPISGHATLYWYQQILGQGPKLLIQFQNNGVVDDSQLPKDRFSAERLKGVDSTLKIQPAKLEDSAVYLCASSHGQRGSPLHFGNGTRLTVT.

The V and J genes are TRBV5-8 and TRBJ1-2, with D uncertain. Trimming shortened V by 2 bases and J by 7 bases, and 12 bases separated the two germline ends. From germline, CDR1 is SGHTS and CDR2 YDEGEE. CDR3 size: 13 residues. The CDR3 DNA sequence: TGTGCCAGCAGCTTTTACCTCCCTACTGGCTACACCTTC. This sequence encodes CASSFYLPTGYTF.